This TCR beta chain originates from a study of identical twins. General study findings and limits: Researchers caution that invariant MAIT and iNKT cells could partly confound zero-insertion analyses.

Each CDR3 protein is one row after TCRdb ran MiXCR on the 5' RACE reads. There are around 250,000 distinct CDR3 sequences in the sample; 6.5% to 9.5% occur only once, and less than 4% lies in the top ten. V lost 11 bases to trimming and J lost 1 base, with 12 bases between them. The CDR3 runs 12 residues. Germline lookup yields CDR1 WSHSY and CDR2 SAAADI. This clonotype was recorded a few times. The antigen is not known. These records were also assigned to another study, of yellow fever vaccine responses in identical twins.

The chain carries TRBV10-2 and TRBJ2-7; D may be TRBD2 (6 bases). This receptor was obtained from a woman aged 18 to 35 in good health. The sequenced material came from CD8+ T cells sorted from blood. The DNA for the CDR3 is TGCGCCGCGGGACCCGGGTCCTACGAGCAGTACTTC. Protein product: CAAGPGSYEQYF.